Listed here are 8 T cell receptor beta chains from one sample, sequenced in a study of tissue T cells after allogeneic stem cell transplantation. Only in-frame clones appear in the TCRdb table, and some are missing; sequencing was by immunoSEQ multiplex PCR. The repertoire includes about 6,300 clones, about two thirds of them detected once, and 6% to 9% sits in the top ten. The sequences come from tissue from the rectum, collected at autopsy. These receptors originate from a woman between 18 and 50 years old with breast cancer.

This clone is large within its sample. The chain combines TRBV9 with TRBJ2-7, with D hard to call. CDR1 and CDR2 from the germline V gene are SGDLS and YYNGEE. V gave up 0 bases and J gave up 0 bases, with 10 bases separating them. This CDR3 spans 15 amino acids. The CDR3 nucleotides are TGTGCCAGCAGCGTAGATTTAGGTCACTCCTACGAGCAGTACTTC. Its translation: CASSVDLGHSYEQYF.

This clone was detected only once. The genes are TRBV15 and TRBJ1-4; no clear D. Germline assignment: CDR1 LNHNV and CDR2 YYDKDF (reference sequence). V was shortened by 0 bases and J by 7 bases, with 9 bases between the two germline ends. CDR3 size: 14 residues. The CDR3 loop reads CATSRENLREKLFF. The CDR3, as DNA: TGTGCCACCAGCAGAGAGAACTTGCGTGAAAAACTGTTTTTT.

The V call is TRBV10-3, the J call TRBJ1-5, with TRBD1 matching over 12 bases. CDR3 length: 18 amino acids. V shed 10 bases and J 2 bases; nucleotides not matched to a gene: 15. Germline lookup yields CDR1 ENHRY and CDR2 SYGVKD. This CDR3 is CASAYRDRGRPRNQPQHF. The CDR3, as DNA: TGTGCCAGCGCTTACCGGGACAGGGGGCGTCCCCGCAATCAGCCCCAGCATTTT.

V and J are TRBV19 and TRBJ2-1; either TRBD1 or TRBD2 may supply D (6 bases each). Trimming pared 5 bases from V and 2 bases from J, leaving 16 bases between. Germline CDR1 LNHDA, CDR2 SQIVND (reference sequence). The CDR3 is 16 residues long. The CDR3 region has the DNA TGTGCCAGTAGTGGAGGGGGAGCGGAGGCCTACAATGAGCAGTTCTTC. Translated: CASSGGGAEAYNEQFF.

V gene TRBV14 combines with J gene TRBJ2-3; D is ambiguous. The V and J ends lost 1 base and 10 bases respectively, with 15 bases between them. CDR1 SGHDN and CDR2 FVKESK come from the germline V gene. The CDR3 loop spans 14 amino acids. The CDR3 region is CASSQGALYSPQYF. The CDR3 nucleotides are TGTGCCAGCAGCCAAGGCGCCCTTTACTCTCCGCAGTATTTT.

To note about this clone: Distinct nucleotide sequences in the sample also encode this CDR3. This rearrangement joins TRBV6-2 or TRBV6-3 to TRBJ2-7; D may match TRBD1 or TRBD2 (5 bases each). This CDR3 contains 14 residues. Trimming stripped 2 bases from V and 2 bases from J, with 10 bases between. CDR1 is MNHEY and CDR2 is SVGEGT in the germline V gene. The CDR3 DNA sequence: TGTGCCAGCAGTTACGTTGGGGGAGCCTACGAGCAGTACTTC. This translates into CASSYVGGAYEQYF.

This clone is a singleton in its sample. V gene TRBV7-2 combines with J gene TRBJ1-4, with no clear D. CDR1 is SGHTA, CDR2 FQGNSA, per germline. The germline V and J ends were trimmed by 0 bases and 8 bases, with 7 bases remaining between them. The CDR3 is 13 amino acids. For the CDR3, the DNA is TGTGCCAGCAGCTTAGCGGTCCTAGAAAAACTGTTTTTT. Amino acid sequence: CASSLAVLEKLFF.

The chain has TRBV7-2 and TRBJ2-3; TRBD2 matches 8 bases. This CDR3 region has 15 residues. From germline, CDR1 is SGHTA and CDR2 FQGNSA. With 6 bases clipped from V and 2 bases from J, the junction kept 7 bases outside the gene matches. CDR3 in DNA: TGTGCCAGCAGTCAGCTAGCGGGTAACACAGATACGCAGTATTTT. Translated: CASSQLAGNTDTQYF.